A selection of T cell receptor beta chains follows, all from one sample in a study of T cell repertoires in cytomegalovirus infection. TCRdb called the reads again in MiXCR, with one record for every CDR3 protein. Altogether some 940,000 distinct CDR3 sequences are present, roughly a third being singletons, with the ten largest covering under 15%. Antigens of these TCRs are unknown. The source was cultured CD8+ T cells from PBMCs, collected from culture after CMV antigen stimulation. Receptor source: a human donor in good health (CMV status not recorded). Some clones in this sample may be carry-over from other donors' samples. Each CDR3 is given with its conserved first and last residue. The order of the fields is V gene, J gene, CDR3 protein.

>TRBV4-1|TRBJ2-1
CASSQYLAGAITYNEQFF
>TRBV2|TRBJ2-3
CASSDLAGGLTDTQYF
>TRBV5-6|TRBJ2-1
CASSWGKGDEQFF
>TRBV27|TRBJ2-1
CATLGADEQFF
>TRBV7-2|TRBJ1-3
CASSFYRVGGNTIYF
>TRBV27|TRBJ1-6
CASSSTYNSPLHF
>TRBV4-2|TRBJ2-1
CASSQGELAGYNEQFF
>TRBV12-3/TRBV12-4|TRBJ2-3
CASRAPTSTDTQYF
>TRBV10-3|TRBJ2-5
CAIKSGDRETQYF
>TRBV9|TRBJ1-5
CASSVGGDNQPQHF
>TRBV28|TRBJ2-2
CASSLWQGNTGELFF
>TRBV6-2/TRBV6-3|TRBJ2-1
CATLGTANNEQFF
>TRBV7-9|TRBJ2-2
CASSLATTGGNTGELFF
>TRBV7-9|TRBJ2-3
CASSHRQSNTDTQYF
>TRBV27|TRBJ1-2
CASSLAGFYGYTF
>TRBV10-1|TRBJ2-5
CASSELAGDETQYF